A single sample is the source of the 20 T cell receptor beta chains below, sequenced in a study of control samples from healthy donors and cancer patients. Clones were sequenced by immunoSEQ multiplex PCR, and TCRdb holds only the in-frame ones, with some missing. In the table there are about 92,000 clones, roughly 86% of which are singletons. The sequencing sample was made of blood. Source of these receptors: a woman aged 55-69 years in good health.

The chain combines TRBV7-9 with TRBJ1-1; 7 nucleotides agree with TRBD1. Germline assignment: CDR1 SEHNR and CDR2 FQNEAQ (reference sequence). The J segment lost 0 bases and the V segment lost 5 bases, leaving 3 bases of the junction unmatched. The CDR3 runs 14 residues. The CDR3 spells CASSKGQMNTEAFF. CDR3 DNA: TGTGCCAGCAGCAAGGGACAGATGAACACTGAAGCTTTCTTT.

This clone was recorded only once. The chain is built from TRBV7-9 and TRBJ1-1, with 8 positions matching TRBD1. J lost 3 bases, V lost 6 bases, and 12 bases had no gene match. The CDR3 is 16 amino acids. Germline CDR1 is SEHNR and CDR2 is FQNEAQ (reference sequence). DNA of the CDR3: TGTGCCAGCAGACTAGAGGGACAGGCTGGGTACACTGAAGCTTTCTTT. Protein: CASRLEGQAGYTEAFF.

CDR3 nucleotide sequence: TGTGCCAGCAGCCAAGATCTTCTTAATTCACCCCTCCACTTT. It translates to CASSQDLLNSPLHF. This chain uses TRBV14 with TRBJ1-6, with D unresolved. Germline-derived CDR1 and CDR2 are SGHDN and FVKESK. V was pared by 0 bases and J by 6 bases, with 6 bases between. This CDR3 comprises 14 residues.

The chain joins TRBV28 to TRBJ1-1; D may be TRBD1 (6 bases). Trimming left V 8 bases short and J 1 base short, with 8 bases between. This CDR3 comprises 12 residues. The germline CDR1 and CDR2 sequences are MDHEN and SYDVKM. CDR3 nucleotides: TGTGCCAGCCGGGACACGAACACTGAAGCTTTCTTT. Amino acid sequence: CASRDTNTEAFF.

Here the CDR3 reads CASSEGGIGETQYF. CDR3 DNA sequence: TGCGCCAGCAGTGAAGGGGGAATTGGCGAGACCCAGTACTTC. V and J are TRBV10-1 and TRBJ2-5, with a possible D match to TRBD1 (6 bases). Germline V gene sequence: CDR1 WNHNN, CDR2 SYGVQD (reference sequence). This CDR3 is built from 14 residues. V was shortened by 3 bases and J by 5 bases, with 13 bases between the two germline ends.

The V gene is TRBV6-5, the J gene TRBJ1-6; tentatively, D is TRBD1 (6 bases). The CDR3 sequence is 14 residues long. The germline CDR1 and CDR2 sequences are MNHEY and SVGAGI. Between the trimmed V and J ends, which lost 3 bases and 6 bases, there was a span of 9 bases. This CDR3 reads CASSYTGINSPLHF. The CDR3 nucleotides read TGTGCCAGCAGTTATACAGGGATTAATTCACCCCTCCACTTT.

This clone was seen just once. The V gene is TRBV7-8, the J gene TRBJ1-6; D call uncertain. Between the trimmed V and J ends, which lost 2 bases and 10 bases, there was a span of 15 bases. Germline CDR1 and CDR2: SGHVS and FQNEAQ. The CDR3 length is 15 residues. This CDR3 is CASSLFLGDYSPLHF. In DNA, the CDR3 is TGTGCCAGCAGCTTATTTCTGGGCGACTACTCACCCCTCCACTTT.

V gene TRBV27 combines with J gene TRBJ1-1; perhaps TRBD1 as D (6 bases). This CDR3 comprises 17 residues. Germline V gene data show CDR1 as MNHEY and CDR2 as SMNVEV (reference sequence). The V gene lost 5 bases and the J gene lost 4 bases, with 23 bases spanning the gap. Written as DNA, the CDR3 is TGTGCCAGCAGTCGGATTAGGGGGGGAGGAGGGAGCACTGAAGCTTTCTTT. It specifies CASSRIRGGGGSTEAFF.

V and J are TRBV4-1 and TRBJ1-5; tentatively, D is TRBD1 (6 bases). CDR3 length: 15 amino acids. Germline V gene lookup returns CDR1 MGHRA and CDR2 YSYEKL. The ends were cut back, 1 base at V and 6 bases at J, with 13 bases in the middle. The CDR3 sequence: CASSQVTGTRQPQHF. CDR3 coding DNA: TGCGCCAGCAGCCAAGTTACAGGGACTCGTCAGCCCCAGCATTTT.

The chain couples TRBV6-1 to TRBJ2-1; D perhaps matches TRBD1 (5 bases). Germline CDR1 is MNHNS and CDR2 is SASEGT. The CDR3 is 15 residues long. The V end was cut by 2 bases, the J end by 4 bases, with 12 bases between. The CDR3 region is CASSESRALYNEQFF. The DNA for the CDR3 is TGTGCCAGCAGTGAATCCAGGGCCCTGTACAATGAGCAGTTCTTC.

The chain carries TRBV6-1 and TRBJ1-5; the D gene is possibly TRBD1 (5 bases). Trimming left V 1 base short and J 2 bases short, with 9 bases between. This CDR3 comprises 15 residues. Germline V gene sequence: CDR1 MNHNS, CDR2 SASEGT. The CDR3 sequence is CASSEEPGGNQPQHF. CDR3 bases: TGTGCCAGCAGTGAAGAGCCGGGGGGCAATCAGCCCCAGCATTTT.

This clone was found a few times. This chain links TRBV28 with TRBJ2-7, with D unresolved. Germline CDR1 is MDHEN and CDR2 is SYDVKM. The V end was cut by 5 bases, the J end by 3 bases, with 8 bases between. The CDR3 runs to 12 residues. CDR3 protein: CASSLRIYEQYF. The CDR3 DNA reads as TGTGCCAGCAGTCTCCGTATCTACGAGCAGTACTTC.

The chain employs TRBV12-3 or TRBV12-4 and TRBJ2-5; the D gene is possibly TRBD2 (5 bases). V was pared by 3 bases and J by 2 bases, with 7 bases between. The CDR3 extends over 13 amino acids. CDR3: CASSFGMQETQYF. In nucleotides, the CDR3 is TGTGCCAGCAGTTTCGGGATGCAAGAGACCCAGTACTTC.

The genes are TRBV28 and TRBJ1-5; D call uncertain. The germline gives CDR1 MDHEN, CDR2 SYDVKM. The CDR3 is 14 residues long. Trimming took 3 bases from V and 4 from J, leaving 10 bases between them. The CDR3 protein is CASSFRSLNQPQHF. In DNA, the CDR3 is TGTGCCAGCAGTTTCCGCTCACTAAATCAGCCCCAGCATTTT.

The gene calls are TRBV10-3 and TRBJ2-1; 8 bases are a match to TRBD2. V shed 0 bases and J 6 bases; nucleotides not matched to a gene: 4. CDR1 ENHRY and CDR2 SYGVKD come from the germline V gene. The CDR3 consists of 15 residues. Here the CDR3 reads CAISESWLAGNEQFF. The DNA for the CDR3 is TGTGCCATCAGTGAGTCGTGGCTAGCGGGCAATGAGCAGTTCTTC.

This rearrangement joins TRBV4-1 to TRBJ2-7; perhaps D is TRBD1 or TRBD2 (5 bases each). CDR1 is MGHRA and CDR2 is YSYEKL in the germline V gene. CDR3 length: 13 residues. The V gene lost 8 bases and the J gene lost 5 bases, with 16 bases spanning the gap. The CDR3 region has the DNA TGCGCCAGCCAGCGGCAGGTAGGGGACGAGCAGTACTTC. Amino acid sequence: CASQRQVGDEQYF.

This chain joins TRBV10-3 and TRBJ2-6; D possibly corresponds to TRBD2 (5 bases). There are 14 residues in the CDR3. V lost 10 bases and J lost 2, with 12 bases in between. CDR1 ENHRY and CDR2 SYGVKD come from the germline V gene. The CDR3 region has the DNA TGTGCCACCGGGGAAGGGACTGGGGCCAACGTCCTGACTTTC. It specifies CATGEGTGANVLTF.

The CDR3 coding sequence is TGTGCAAGTCGCTTAGCGCGTGGACGGGAAACGAAAGAGCAGTACTTC. It translates to CASRLARGRETKEQYF. The chain is built from TRBV12-2 and TRBJ2-7; the listed D gene, TRBD2, was not tested against the DNA. TRBV12-2 is shown as a pseudogene. The CDR3 runs 16 residues.

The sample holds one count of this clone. The CDR3 bases are TGTGCTAGTGGTTCCGGGACCTCCGTCACAGATACGCAGTATTTT. It yields the protein CASGSGTSVTDTQYF. V and J are TRBV12-5 and TRBJ2-3; possibly TRBD1 or TRBD2 for D (5 bases each). The V gene's germline CDR1 is LGHNT and CDR2 FRNRAP. The CDR3 contains 15 residues. Trimming shortened V by 4 bases and J by 2 bases, and 13 bases separated the two germline ends. Supplemented by reference TRBV12-5 and TRBJ2-3, the full variable domain reads DARVTQTPRHKVTEMGQEVTMRCQPILGHNTVFWYRQTMMQGLELLAYFRNRAPLDDSGMPKDRFSAEMPDATLATLKIQPSEPRDSAVYFCASGSGTSVTDTQYFGPGTRLTVL.

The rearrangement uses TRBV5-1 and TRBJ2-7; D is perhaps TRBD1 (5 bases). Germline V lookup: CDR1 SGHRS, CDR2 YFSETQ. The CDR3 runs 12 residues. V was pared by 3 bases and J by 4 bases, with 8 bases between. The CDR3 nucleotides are TGCGCCAGCAGCTCTCAGGGTTACGAGCAGTACTTC. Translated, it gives CASSSQGYEQYF.